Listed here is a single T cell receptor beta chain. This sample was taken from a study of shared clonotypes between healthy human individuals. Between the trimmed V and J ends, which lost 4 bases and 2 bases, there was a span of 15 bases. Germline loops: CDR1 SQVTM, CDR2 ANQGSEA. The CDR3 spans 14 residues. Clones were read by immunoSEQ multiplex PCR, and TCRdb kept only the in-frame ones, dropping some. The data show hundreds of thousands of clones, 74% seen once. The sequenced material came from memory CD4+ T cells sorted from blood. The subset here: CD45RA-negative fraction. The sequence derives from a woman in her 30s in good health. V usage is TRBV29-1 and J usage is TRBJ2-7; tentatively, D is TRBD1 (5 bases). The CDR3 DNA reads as TGCAGCGTTGTATTTGGCCCAGGGCCCTACGAGCAGTACTTC. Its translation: CSVVFGPGPYEQYF.